This TCR beta chain was recorded in a study of identical twins. This clonotype turned up a few times. The CDR3 is made up of 14 amino acids. Germline V gives CDR1 SQVTM, CDR2 ANQGSEA. V was cut by 4 bases and J by 1 base, with 13 bases left in between. TCRdb used MiXCR to reprocess the 5' RACE reads, holding one entry per CDR3 protein. The data show fewer than 550,000 distinct CDR3 sequences, 12% to 15% seen once. A further study also used this sample, focusing on yellow fever vaccine responses in identical twins.

The clonotype was recovered from a woman aged 18-29 years in good health. The specimen sequenced was CD4+ T cells sorted from blood. J is TRBJ1-1 and V is TRBV29-1; maybe TRBD1 (5 bases). The CDR3 nucleotides read TGCAGCGTTGCCAGGGTTTTTTCGAACACTGAAGCTTTCTTT. Translation gives CSVARVFSNTEAFF.